The 18 T cell receptor beta chains reported below all come from one sample, sequenced in a study of shared clonotypes between healthy human individuals. Assay used: immunoSEQ multiplex PCR; TCRdb lists only in-frame clones, some missing. The sample carries 2,500,000 or so clones, around 93% recorded once. Sequencing used naive CD4+ T cells from PBMCs. This sample's subset: CD45RA+ positively selected. These receptors all stem from a man between 18 and 35 years old in good health. Some clones in this sample may be carry-over from other donors' samples.

J is TRBJ2-2 and V is TRBV28; 8 bases align to TRBD1. Germline CDR1 reads MDHEN; CDR2 reads SYDVKM. The length of the CDR3 is 14 residues. V lost 7 bases, J lost 4 bases, and 5 bases stayed unmatched. For the CDR3, the DNA is TGTGCCAGCACCCCGACAGGGGTCACCGGGGAGCTGTTTTTT. Translated, it gives CASTPTGVTGELFF.

The rearrangement links TRBV28 to TRBJ1-1; the D gene is possibly TRBD1 (6 bases). The CDR3 runs to 17 residues. Trimming stripped 2 bases from V and 1 base from J, with 17 bases between. The germline gives CDR1 MDHEN, CDR2 SYDVKM. The CDR3 protein is CASSLVQGINQNTEAFF. CDR3 bases: TGTGCCAGCAGTTTAGTCCAGGGGATTAACCAGAACACTGAAGCTTTCTTT.

The V gene is TRBV28, the J gene TRBJ2-6; perhaps D is TRBD1 or TRBD2 (5 bases each). V was shortened by 3 bases and J by 11 bases, with 14 bases between the two germline ends. The CDR3 is made up of 14 amino acids. Germline V CDR1 and CDR2: MDHEN, SYDVKM. CDR3 residues: CASSFPSGPHVLTF. The CDR3 DNA reads TGTGCCAGCAGTTTTCCATCGGGGCCACACGTCCTGACTTTC.

The CDR3 sequence is CASSFRGVGQFF. Written as DNA, the CDR3 is TGTGCCAGCAGTTTTCGAGGCGTTGGGCAGTTCTTC. This sequence joins TRBV28 and TRBJ2-1; D is unclear. With 3 bases removed from V and 12 bases from J, the gap between germline ends came to 12 bases. The CDR3 runs to 12 residues. Germline V CDR1 and CDR2: MDHEN, SYDVKM. Combining the CDR3 with reference TRBV28 and TRBJ2-1 gives the whole variable domain DVKVTQSSRYLVKRTGEKVFLECVQDMDHENMFWYRQDPGLGLRLIYFSYDVKMKEKGDIPEGYSVSREKKERFSLILESASTNQTSMYLCASSFRGVGQFFGPGTRLTVL.

CDR3 sequence: CASSITGGSYEKLFF. CDR3 nucleotide sequence: TGTGCCAGCAGTATCACGGGGGGCTCGTATGAAAAACTGTTTTTT. J is TRBJ1-4 and V is TRBV28; a weak D match, TRBD1 (6 bases). This CDR3 comprises 15 residues. Deletions cut 5 bases from V and 6 bases from J, with 16 bases between. CDR1 is MDHEN, CDR2 SYDVKM, per germline. Drawing the rest from reference TRBV28 and TRBJ1-4, the complete variable domain is DVKVTQSSRYLVKRTGEKVFLECVQDMDHENMFWYRQDPGLGLRLIYFSYDVKMKEKGDIPEGYSVSREKKERFSLILESASTNQTSMYLCASSITGGSYEKLFFGSGTQLSVL.

The chain is built from TRBV18 and TRBJ2-1, with 9 bases identical to TRBD1. Germline loops: CDR1 KGHSH, CDR2 LQKENI. V trimming: 1 base; J trimming: 3 bases; junction bases outside the gene matches: 7. The CDR3 loop spans 17 amino acids. The CDR3 sequence: CASSPQVETGGYNEQFF. The CDR3 DNA reads TGTGCCAGCTCACCACAGGTGGAGACAGGGGGCTACAATGAGCAGTTCTTC. The full variable domain, rest sourced from reference TRBV18 and TRBJ2-1, is NAGVMQNPRHLVRRRGQEARLRCSPMKGHSHVYWYRQLPEEGLKFMVYLQKENIIDESGMPKERFSAEFPKEGPSILRIQQVVRGDSAAYFCASSPQVETGGYNEQFFGPGTRLTVL.

The chain employs TRBV7-2 and TRBJ1-5, with TRBD1 as a possible D gene (5 bases). Between the trimmed V and J ends, which lost 5 bases and 0 bases, there was a span of 11 bases. Looked up from germline, CDR1 is SGHTA and CDR2 is FQGNSA. The CDR3 has 15 residues. CDR3: CASSPQVFSNQPQHF. The DNA of the CDR3 is TGTGCCAGCAGCCCACAGGTATTTAGCAATCAGCCCCAGCATTTT.

CDR3 bases: TGTGCCAGCAGCCAAGAGTGGGGTGGAGAAAAACTGTTTTTT. The encoded protein is CASSQEWGGEKLFF. V gene TRBV4-2 combines with J gene TRBJ1-4; D unresolved. The CDR3 is made up of 14 amino acids. Germline V lookup: CDR1 LGHNA, CDR2 YNFKEQ. Trimming took off 0 bases at V and 8 bases at J, with 10 bases between the two ends.

The V call is TRBV7-2, the J call TRBJ2-7; D ambiguous. The germline CDR1 and CDR2 sequences are SGHTA and FQGNSA. The CDR3 covers 13 residues. Deletions cut 8 bases from V and 3 bases from J, with 14 bases between. The CDR3 loop is CASGQVGNYEQYF. The DNA for the CDR3 is TGTGCCAGCGGCCAAGTGGGGAACTACGAGCAGTACTTC.

V is TRBV5-1 and J is TRBJ1-5; D perhaps matches TRBD1 (6 bases). This CDR3 comprises 13 residues. Trimming shortened V by 4 bases and J by 7 bases, and 12 bases separated the two germline ends. The germline gives CDR1 SGHRS, CDR2 YFSETQ. CDR3 DNA sequence: TGCGCCAGCAGCGGGGGCGCGGGACAGCCCCAGCATTTT. Protein sequence: CASSGGAGQPQHF.

J is TRBJ1-3 and V is TRBV4-3; D gene ambiguous. Germline lookup yields CDR1 LGHNA and CDR2 YSLEER. The CDR3 is 15 residues long. V gave up 4 bases and J gave up 0 bases, with 10 bases separating them. CDR3 protein: CASSRWPGSGNTIYF. CDR3 nucleotide sequence: TGCGCCAGCAGCCGGTGGCCGGGCTCTGGAAACACCATATATTTT.

A single count supports this clone. The V call is TRBV9, the J call TRBJ1-2; 7 positions agree with TRBD1. CDR3 length: 14 amino acids. Per the germline V gene, CDR1 is SGDLS and CDR2 is YYNGEE. V trimming: 3 bases; J trimming: 8 bases; junction bases outside the gene matches: 10. CDR3 protein: CASSEGTATLGYTF. CDR3 bases: TGTGCCAGCAGCGAAGGGACAGCGACCTTAGGCTACACCTTC.

The rearrangement links TRBV27 to TRBJ2-5, with unresolved D. The end of the DNA fits TRBJ2-7 better, so the J call may be wrong. Germline V lookup: CDR1 MNHEY, CDR2 SMNVEV (reference sequence). The CDR3 spans 14 residues. The CDR3 region is CASSFLGKSYEQYF. The CDR3 DNA sequence: TGTGCCAGCAGTTTCCTGGGGAAATCCTACGAGCAGTACTTC.

This clone has a single count. Written as DNA, the CDR3 is TGTGCCAGCAGCATAACAGGGGAGGCTTTCTTT. Encoded protein: CASSITGEAFF. The chain recombines TRBV7-2 with TRBJ1-1; 7 bases align to TRBD1. This CDR3 has 11 residues. Per germline, CDR1 SGHTA and CDR2 FQGNSA. Unmatched junction bases numbered 5, after V lost 5 bases and J lost 11 bases. The complete variable domain, with remaining parts taken from reference TRBV7-2 and TRBJ1-1, reads GAGVSQSPSNKVTEKGKDVELRCDPISGHTALYWYRQSLGQGLEFLIYFQGNSAPDKSGLPSDRFSAERTGGSVSTLTIQRTQQEDSAVYLCASSITGEAFFGQGTRLTVV.

As concerns this clone: Other DNA variants within this sample encode the same CDR3. The chain joins TRBV7-9 to TRBJ2-7, with TRBD1 matching over 9 bases. The V segment lost 4 bases and the J segment 4 bases; nucleotides outside the gene matches: 2. Germline values: CDR1 SEHNR, CDR2 FQNEAQ (reference sequence). This CDR3 region has 13 residues. The CDR3 here is CASSSTGGYEQYF. The CDR3 DNA reads as TGTGCCAGCAGCTCGACAGGGGGGTACGAGCAGTACTTC.

The genes are TRBV6-1 and TRBJ2-7; D is uncertain. Trimming stripped 5 bases from V and 3 bases from J, with 11 bases between. Germline V CDR1 and CDR2: MNHNS, SASEGT. The CDR3 consists of 13 residues. CDR3 amino acids: CASSQLQNYEQYF. The CDR3 coding sequence is TGTGCCAGCAGTCAACTACAAAACTACGAGCAGTACTTC.

The rearrangement uses TRBV5-1 and TRBJ1-2, with 7 bases lining up with TRBD1. CDR1 is SGHRS, CDR2 YFSETQ, per germline. This CDR3 is built from 14 residues. V shed 2 bases and J 6 bases; nucleotides not matched to a gene: 7. The CDR3 DNA is TGCGCCAGCAGCTTCGGCAGGGGGTTAGATGGCTACACCTTC. Protein product: CASSFGRGLDGYTF.

This chain uses TRBV6-6 with TRBJ2-3; D call uncertain. V shed 4 bases and J shed 7 bases, with 15 bases lying between them. This CDR3 is built from 14 residues. Germline V CDR1 and CDR2: MNHNY, SVGAGI (reference sequence). The CDR3 DNA reads as TGTGCCAGCAGTTCACTATCAGCATTGTATACGCAGTATTTT. Amino acid sequence: CASSSLSALYTQYF.